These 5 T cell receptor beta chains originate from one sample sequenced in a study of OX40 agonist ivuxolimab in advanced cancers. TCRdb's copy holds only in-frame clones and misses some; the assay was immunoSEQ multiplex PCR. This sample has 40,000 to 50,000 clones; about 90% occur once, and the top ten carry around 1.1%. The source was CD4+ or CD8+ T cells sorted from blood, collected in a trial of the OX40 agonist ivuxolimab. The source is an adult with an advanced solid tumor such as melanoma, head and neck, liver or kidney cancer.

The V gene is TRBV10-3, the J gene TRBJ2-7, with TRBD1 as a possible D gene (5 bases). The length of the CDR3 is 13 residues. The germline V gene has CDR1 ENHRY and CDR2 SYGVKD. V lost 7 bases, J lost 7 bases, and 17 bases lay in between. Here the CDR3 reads CAITDTGKGEQYF. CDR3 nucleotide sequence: TGTGCCATCACCGATACAGGTAAAGGAGAGCAGTACTTC.

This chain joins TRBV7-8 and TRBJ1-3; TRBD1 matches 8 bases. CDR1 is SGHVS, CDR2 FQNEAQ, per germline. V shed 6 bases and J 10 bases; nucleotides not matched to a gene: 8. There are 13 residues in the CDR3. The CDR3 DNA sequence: TGTGCCAGCAGTCCGGACAGGGTCTCTACCATATATTTT. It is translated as CASSPDRVSTIYF.

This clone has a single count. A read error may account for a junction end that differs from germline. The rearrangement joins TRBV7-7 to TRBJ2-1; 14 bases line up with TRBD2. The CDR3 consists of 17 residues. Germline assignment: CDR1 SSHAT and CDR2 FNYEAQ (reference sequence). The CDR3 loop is CASSLGLAGGRHNEQFF. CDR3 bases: TGTGCTAGCAGCCTCGGACTAGCGGGAGGTCGCCACAATGAGCAGTTCTTC.

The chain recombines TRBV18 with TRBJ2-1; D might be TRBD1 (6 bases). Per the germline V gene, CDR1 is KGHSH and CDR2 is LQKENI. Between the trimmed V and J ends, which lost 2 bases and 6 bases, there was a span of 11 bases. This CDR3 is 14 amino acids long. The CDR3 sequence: CASSPRRGGNEQFF. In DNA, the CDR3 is TGTGCCAGCTCACCAAGAAGAGGGGGCAATGAGCAGTTCTTC.

For the CDR3, the DNA is TGTGCCAGCAGCGGATTCGGCTCGAACACCGGGGAGCTGTTTTTT. Protein: CASSGFGSNTGELFF. This chain joins TRBV7-9 and TRBJ2-2; no clear D. CDR1 and CDR2 (germline): SEHNR, FQNEAQ (reference sequence). This CDR3 has 15 amino acids. Trimming removed 5 bases at V and 0 bases at J, with 10 bases between.